This entry features one T cell receptor beta chain sequence. What it binds is not known. This sample was included in a study of cytomegalovirus exposure and HLA in healthy donors. This CDR3 is built from 14 residues. The germline V and J ends were trimmed by 4 bases and 2 bases, with 10 bases remaining between them. Germline V gives CDR1 SNHLY, CDR2 FYNNEI. Study conclusions and caveats: A later analysis, which compared TCR beta chains of equal frequency, found the HLA-associated ones more clonally expanded. TCR beta chain V- and J-gene trimming was linked, in a later analysis, to a missense variant in DCLRE1C. After further analysis at a later stage, 16,951 TCR beta sequences were associated with HLA alleles at 0.05 false discovery rate. Most CMV-associated TCR beta chains appeared HLA-restricted in a later analysis.

Amplification used 60 Vbeta primers and 13 Jbeta primers. Here immunoSEQ multiplex PCR was the method, and the copy in TCRdb shows in-frame clones only, minus some. The sample records 180,000 or so clones, over 65% being singletons. The material sequenced was PBMCs. This rearrangement joins TRBV2 to TRBJ2-3, with D unclear. The TCR was taken from a young man in good health and CMV-seronegative. The DNA of the CDR3 is TGTGCCAGCAGTGGGGCAGCTATCACAGATACGCAGTATTTT. Protein product: CASSGAAITDTQYF.